This T cell receptor beta chain was captured by sequencing in a study of blood T cell repertoires in COVID-19. On the study more broadly: The cDNA or gDNA used as material had been derived from T cells, B-cell-depleted T cells, or PBMCs.

Original data processing: Counts of nucleated cells, estimated from reference gene primer amplification, were obtained. Here immunoSEQ multiplex PCR was the method, and the copy in TCRdb shows in-frame clones only, minus some. The D gene and trimming were derived from the DNA, and the V and J assignments and clone size from that table. The table lists around 330,000 clones, 75% to 90% of them singletons. The cohort comprised adults aged 18 to 89 years residing in 24 US areas. Two negative PCRs, clearance, or symptom resolution were required of recovered Cohort 3 donors. This CDR3 spans 12 amino acids. From germline, CDR1 is SQVTM and CDR2 ANQGSEA. J was trimmed by 8 bases and V by 5 bases; bases with no gene match: 4.

The sample taken for sequencing was PBMCs or T cells enriched from blood (not recorded which). This sequence originates from a woman aged 40 to 50 who had recovered from COVID-19. The rearrangement uses TRBV29-1 and TRBJ1-4, with TRBD1 identical over 8 bases. The CDR3 reads CSVQGAEEKLFF. In DNA, the CDR3 is TGCAGCGTTCAGGGGGCCGAGGAAAAACTGTTTTTT.